The T cell receptor (beta chain) under discussion was sequenced for a study of blood T cells in healthy people across ages. Germline lookup yields CDR1 DFQATT and CDR2 SNEGSKA (reference sequence). The CDR3 is made up of 15 amino acids. The V and J ends lost 0 bases and 14 bases, in that order; junction bases with no gene match: 15. Through a sample-barcoded 5' primer and a J-beta primer mix, a second PCR was run for roughly 7 to 12 cycles. Every single cDNA molecule received a tag from a template-switch adaptor with 12 random nucleotides. Each CDR3 protein gets one entry after TCRdb re-called the 5' RACE reads with MiXCR. The sample includes approximately 730,000 distinct CDR3 sequences, 40% to 65% of them seen just once. Findings of the study overall: Changes seen in expanded clonotypes were possibly confounded by donor CMV status left unknown.

This clonotype has a handful of counts. Its antigen is undetermined. Material for sequencing was blood. The receptor's source is a man older than 75 in good health. This rearrangement joins TRBV20-1 to TRBJ2-3; 9 positions agree with TRBD2. The CDR3 sequence: CSARDRAGGPGYAYF. CDR3 nucleotide sequence: TGCAGTGCTAGAGATAGGGCGGGAGGGCCTGGATACGCGTATTTT.